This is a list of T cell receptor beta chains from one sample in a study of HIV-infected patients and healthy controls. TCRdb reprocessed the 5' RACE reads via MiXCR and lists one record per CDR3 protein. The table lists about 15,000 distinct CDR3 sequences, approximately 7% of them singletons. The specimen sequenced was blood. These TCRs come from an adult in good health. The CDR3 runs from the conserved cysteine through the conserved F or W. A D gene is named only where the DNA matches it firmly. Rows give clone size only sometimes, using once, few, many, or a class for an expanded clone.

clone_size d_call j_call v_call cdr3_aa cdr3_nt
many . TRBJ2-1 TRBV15 CATSRDGTVRLEQFF TGTGCCACCAGCAGAGATGGGACGGTCCGCCTTGAGCAGTTCTTC
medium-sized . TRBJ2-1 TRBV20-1 CSAPEDTMRQFF TGCAGTGCCCCGGAGGATACAATGAGGCAGTTCTTC
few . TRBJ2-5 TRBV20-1 CSAPRLGGRQETQYF TGCAGTGCTCCAAGACTTGGCGGTAGACAAGAGACCCAGTACTTC
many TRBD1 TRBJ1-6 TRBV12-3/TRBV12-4 CASSYRQGTSPLHF TGTGCCAGCAGTTACCGACAGGGGACGTCACCCCTCCACTTT
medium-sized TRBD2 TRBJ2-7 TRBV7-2 CASSANLAGGPGRDEQYF TGTGCCAGCAGCGCCAATCTAGCGGGGGGGCCGGGTCGAGACGAGCAGTACTTC
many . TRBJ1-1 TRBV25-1 CASRELDTSEAFF TGTGCCAGCAGGGAACTGGACACCTCAGAAGCTTTCTTT
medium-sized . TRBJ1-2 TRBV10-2 CASSELGIHNYGYTF TGCGCCAGCAGTGAGCTCGGCATTCATAACTATGGCTACACCTTC
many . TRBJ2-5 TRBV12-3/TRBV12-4 CASGGPQETQYF TGTGCCAGCGGGGGGCCTCAAGAGACCCAGTACTTC
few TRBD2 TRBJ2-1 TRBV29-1 CSVDGSGGFYNEQFF TGCAGCGTTGACGGTTCGGGGGGTTTCTACAATGAGCAGTTCTTC
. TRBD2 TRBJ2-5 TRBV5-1 CASSLGSREKGETQYF TGCGCCAGCAGCTTGGGTTCGCGGGAGAAAGGAGAGACCCAGTACTTC
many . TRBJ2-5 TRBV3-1 CASNLLMGETQYF TGTGCCAGCAACCTACTTATGGGAGAGACCCAGTACTTC
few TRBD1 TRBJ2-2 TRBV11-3 CASSPRGQTTGELFF TGTGCCAGCAGCCCCAGGGGACAGACCACCGGGGAGCTGTTTTTT
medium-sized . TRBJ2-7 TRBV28 CASSSSYEQYF TGTGCCAGCAGTTCTAGCTACGAGCAGTACTTC
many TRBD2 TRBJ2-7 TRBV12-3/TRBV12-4 CASSFREGYEQYF TGTGCCAGCAGTTTTCGGGAGGGCTACGAGCAGTACTTC
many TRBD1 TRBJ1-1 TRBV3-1 CASSLLQGLDTEAFF TGTGCCAGCAGCCTCTTACAGGGGTTGGACACTGAAGCTTTCTTT
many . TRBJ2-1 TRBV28 CASSGAQASSYNEQFF TGTGCCAGCAGTGGGGCCCAGGCTAGCTCCTACAATGAGCAGTTCTTC
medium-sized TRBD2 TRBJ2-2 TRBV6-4 CASSAGTSTGELFF TGTGCCAGCAGTGCCGGGACTAGCACCGGGGAGCTGTTTTTT
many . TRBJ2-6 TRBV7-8 CASTGLANVLTF TGTGCCAGCACAGGCCTCGCCAACGTCCTGACTTTC
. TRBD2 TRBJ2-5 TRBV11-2 CASTRSGSPETQYF TGTGCCAGCACCCGTAGCGGGAGCCCCGAGACCCAGTACTTC
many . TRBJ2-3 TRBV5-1 CASSLATARTSTDTQYF TGCGCCAGCAGCTTGGCGACTGCTCGGACTAGCACAGATACGCAGTATTTT
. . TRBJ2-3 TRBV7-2 CASSTRYTDTQYF TGTGCCAGCAGCACACGATACACAGATACGCAGTATTTT
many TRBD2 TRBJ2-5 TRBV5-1 CASSRTSVIQETQYF TGCGCCAGCAGTCGGACTAGCGTAATCCAAGAGACCCAGTACTTC
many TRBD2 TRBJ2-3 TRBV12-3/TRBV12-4 CASSLKGLADRTDTQYF TGTGCCAGCAGTTTAAAGGGACTAGCCGATCGCACAGATACGCAGTATTTT
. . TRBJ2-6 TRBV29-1 CSVIGTASGANVLTF TGCAGCGTTATAGGGACGGCCTCTGGGGCCAACGTCCTGACTTTC
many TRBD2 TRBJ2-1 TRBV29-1 CSVDWGGIGNEQFF TGCAGCGTTGATTGGGGGGGAATAGGTAATGAGCAGTTCTTC
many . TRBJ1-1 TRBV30 CAWITPRGGDTEAFF TGTGCCTGGATTACACCACGGGGAGGGGACACTGAAGCTTTCTTT
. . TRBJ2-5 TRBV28 CASTNMYQETQYF TGTGCCAGCACCAATATGTACCAAGAGACCCAGTACTTC
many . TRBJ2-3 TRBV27 CASSLNGVTDTQYF TGTGCCAGCAGTTTAAACGGAGTTACAGATACGCAGTATTTT
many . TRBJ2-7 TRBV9 CASSTDRLDYEQYF TGTGCCAGCAGCACAGATCGGTTGGACTACGAGCAGTACTTC
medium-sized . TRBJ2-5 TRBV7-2 CASSPDYLQETQYF TGTGCCAGCAGCCCGGACTACCTCCAAGAGACCCAGTACTTC
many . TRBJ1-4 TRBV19 CASSANRVISEKLFF TGTGCCAGTAGTGCTAACAGGGTGATTAGTGAAAAACTGTTTTTT
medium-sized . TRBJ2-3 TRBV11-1 CASGGRTDTQYF TGTGCCAGCGGGGGTCGCACAGATACGCAGTATTTT
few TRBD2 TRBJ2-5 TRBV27 CASSPDTSGSQETQYF TGTGCCAGCAGTCCAGATACTAGCGGATCCCAAGAGACCCAGTACTTC
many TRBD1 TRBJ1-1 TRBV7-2 CASKPGTGVQAFF TGTGCCAGCAAGCCCGGGACAGGGGTGCAAGCTTTCTTT
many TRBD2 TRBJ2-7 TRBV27 CASSLTSGRWRTYEQYF TGTGCCAGCAGTTTGACTAGCGGACGTTGGCGGACCTACGAGCAGTACTTC
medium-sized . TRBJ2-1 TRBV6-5 CASRSGYEQFF TGTGCCAGCAGGTCAGGGTATGAGCAGTTCTTC
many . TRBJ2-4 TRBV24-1 CATSGTGPSGIQYF TGTGCCACCAGTGGTACAGGTCCCTCCGGCATTCAGTACTTC
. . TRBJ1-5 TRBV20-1 CSAAGQTDYQPQHF TGCAGTGCAGCCGGACAGACGGATTATCAGCCCCAGCATTTT
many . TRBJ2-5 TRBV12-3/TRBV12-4 CASSPGHQETQYF TGTGCCAGCAGTCCCGGACATCAAGAGACCCAGTACTTC
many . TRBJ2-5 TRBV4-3 CASSQDPIGREILEETQYF TGCGCCAGCAGCCAAGATCCGATCGGCAGGGAAATTCTGGAAGAGACCCAGTACTTC
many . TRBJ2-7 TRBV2 CASSERPGPSYEQYF TGTGCCAGCAGTGAAAGGCCAGGGCCCTCCTACGAGCAGTACTTC
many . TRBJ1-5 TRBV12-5 CASGQHSGQRPQHF TGTGCTAGTGGCCAACACTCGGGGCAGAGGCCCCAGCATTTT
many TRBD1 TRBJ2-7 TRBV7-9 CASSGQGYEQYF TGTGCCAGCAGCGGACAGGGCTACGAGCAGTACTTC
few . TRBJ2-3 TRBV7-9 CASSQTGTKSTDTQYF TGTGCCAGCAGCCAAACCGGGACGAAAAGCACAGATACGCAGTATTTT
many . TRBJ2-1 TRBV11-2 CATNLRWEAHEQFF TGTGCCACCAACTTGCGGTGGGAGGCCCATGAGCAGTTCTTC
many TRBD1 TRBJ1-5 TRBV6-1 CASSGGDRGLGQPQHF TGTGCCAGCAGTGGAGGGGACAGGGGGCTTGGTCAGCCCCAGCATTTT
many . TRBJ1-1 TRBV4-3 CASSQDYGGLNTEAFF TGCGCCAGCAGCCAAGACTACGGGGGTTTGAACACTGAAGCTTTCTTT
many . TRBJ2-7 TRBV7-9 CASSHASGVSGYEQYF TGTGCCAGCAGCCACGCCTCGGGCGTCTCGGGCTACGAGCAGTACTTC
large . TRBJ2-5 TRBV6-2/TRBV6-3 CASSHGEQETQYF TGTGCCAGCAGCCACGGGGAACAAGAGACCCAGTACTTC